The present TCR beta chain was sequenced within a study of cytomegalovirus exposure and HLA in healthy donors. Study outcomes and limitations: Testing in vitro showed three CMV-associated chains specific for CMV antigens. An analysis was carried out at a later point. It showed that HLA-associated TCR beta chains were more clonally expanded than equally common non-associated chains.

This CDR3 region has 13 residues. V was cut by 3 bases and J by 5 bases, with 7 bases left in between. Germline V CDR1 and CDR2: MNHNS, SASEGT. The PCR employed 60 Vbeta primers together with 13 Jbeta primers. The repertoire was sequenced with immunoSEQ multiplex PCR; TCRdb's copy has only in-frame clones and lacks some. Counted here are some 140,000 clones, roughly 74% occurring once; the ten biggest clones make up approximately 3%. In the case of this clone: Its target is not known.

This TCR was recovered from a man between 18 and 35 years old in good health and CMV-seronegative. The chain joins TRBV6-1 to TRBJ1-4; TRBD1 is a possible D gene (6 bases). The specimen sequenced was PBMCs. CDR3 sequence reads: CASSDGQNEKLFF. The DNA for the CDR3 is TGTGCCAGCAGTGACGGACAGAATGAAAAACTGTTTTTT.